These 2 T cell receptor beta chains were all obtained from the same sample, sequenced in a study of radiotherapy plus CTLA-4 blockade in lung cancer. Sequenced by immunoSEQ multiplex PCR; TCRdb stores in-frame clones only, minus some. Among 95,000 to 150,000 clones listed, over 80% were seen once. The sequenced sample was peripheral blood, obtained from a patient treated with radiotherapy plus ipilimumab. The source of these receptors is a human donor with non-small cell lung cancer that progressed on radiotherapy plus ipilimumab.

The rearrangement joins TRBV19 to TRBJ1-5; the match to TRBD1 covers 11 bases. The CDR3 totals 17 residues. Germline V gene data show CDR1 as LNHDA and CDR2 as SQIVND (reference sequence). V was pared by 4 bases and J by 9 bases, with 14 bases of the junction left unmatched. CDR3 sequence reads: CASSTSRGGQGVLPQHF. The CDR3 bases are TGTGCCAGTAGTACCTCCCGGGGGGGACAGGGGGTGCTGCCCCAGCATTTT.

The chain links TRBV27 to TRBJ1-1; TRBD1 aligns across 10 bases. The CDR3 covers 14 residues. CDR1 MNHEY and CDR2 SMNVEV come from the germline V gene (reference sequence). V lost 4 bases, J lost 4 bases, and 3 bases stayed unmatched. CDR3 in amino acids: CASSSTGGGTEAFF. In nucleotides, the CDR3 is TGTGCCAGCAGTTCGACAGGGGGCGGCACTGAAGCTTTCTTT.